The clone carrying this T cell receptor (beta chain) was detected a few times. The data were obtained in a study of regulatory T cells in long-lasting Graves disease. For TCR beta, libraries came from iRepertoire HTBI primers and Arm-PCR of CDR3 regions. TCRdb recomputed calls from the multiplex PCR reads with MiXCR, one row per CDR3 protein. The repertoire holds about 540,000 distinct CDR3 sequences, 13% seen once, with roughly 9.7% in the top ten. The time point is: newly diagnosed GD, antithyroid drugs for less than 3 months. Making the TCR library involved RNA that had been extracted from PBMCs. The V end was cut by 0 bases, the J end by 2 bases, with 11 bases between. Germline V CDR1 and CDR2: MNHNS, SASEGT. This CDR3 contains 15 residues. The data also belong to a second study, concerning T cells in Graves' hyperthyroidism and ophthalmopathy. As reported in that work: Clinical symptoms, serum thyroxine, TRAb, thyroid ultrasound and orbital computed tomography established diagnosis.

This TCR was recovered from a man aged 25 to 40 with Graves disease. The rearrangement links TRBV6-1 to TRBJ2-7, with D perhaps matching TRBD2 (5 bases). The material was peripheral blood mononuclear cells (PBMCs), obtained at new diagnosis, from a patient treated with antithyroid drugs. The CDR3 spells CASSEAKGSPYEQYF. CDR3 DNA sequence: TGTGCCAGCAGTGAAGCGAAAGGGAGCCCCTACGAGCAGTACTTC.